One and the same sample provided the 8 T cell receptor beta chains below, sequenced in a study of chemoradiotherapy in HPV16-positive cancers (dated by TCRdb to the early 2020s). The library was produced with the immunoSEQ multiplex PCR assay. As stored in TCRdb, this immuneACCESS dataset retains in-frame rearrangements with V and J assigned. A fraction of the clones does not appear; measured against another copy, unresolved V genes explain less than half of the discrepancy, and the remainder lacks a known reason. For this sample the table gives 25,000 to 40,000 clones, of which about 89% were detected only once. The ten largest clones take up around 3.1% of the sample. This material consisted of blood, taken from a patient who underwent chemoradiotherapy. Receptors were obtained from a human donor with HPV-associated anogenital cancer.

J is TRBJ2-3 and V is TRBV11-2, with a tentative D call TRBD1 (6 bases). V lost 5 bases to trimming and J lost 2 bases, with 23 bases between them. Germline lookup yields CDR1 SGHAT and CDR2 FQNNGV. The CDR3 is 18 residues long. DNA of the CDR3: TGTGCCAGCAGCCCGTATTTGGGGCTAACAGGGAACACAGATACGCAGTATTTT. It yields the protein CASSPYLGLTGNTDTQYF. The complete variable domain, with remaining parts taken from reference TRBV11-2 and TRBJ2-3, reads EAGVAQSPRYKIIEKRQSVAFWCNPISGHATLYWYQQILGQGPKLLIQFQNNGVVDDSQLPKDRFSAERLKGVDSTLKIQPAKLEDSAVYLCASSPYLGLTGNTDTQYFGPGTRLTVL.

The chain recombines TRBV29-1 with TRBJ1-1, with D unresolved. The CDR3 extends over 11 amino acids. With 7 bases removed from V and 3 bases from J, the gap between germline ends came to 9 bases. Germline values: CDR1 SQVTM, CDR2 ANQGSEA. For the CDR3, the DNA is TGCAGCGCAAACAGATACACTGAAGCTTTCTTT. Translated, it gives CSANRYTEAFF.

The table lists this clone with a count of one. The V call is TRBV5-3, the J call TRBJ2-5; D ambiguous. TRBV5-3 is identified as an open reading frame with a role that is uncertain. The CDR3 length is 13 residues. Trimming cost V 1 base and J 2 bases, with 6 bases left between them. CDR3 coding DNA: TGTGCCAGAAGCTTGATAAGGCAAGAGACCCAGTACTTC. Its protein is CARSLIRQETQYF.

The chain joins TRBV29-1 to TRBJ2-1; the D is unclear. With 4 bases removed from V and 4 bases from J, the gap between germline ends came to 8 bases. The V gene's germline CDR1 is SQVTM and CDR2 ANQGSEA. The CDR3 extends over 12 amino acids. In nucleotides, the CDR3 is TGCAGCGTTGTTTCGGGTTACAATGAGCAGTTCTTC. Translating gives CSVVSGYNEQFF.

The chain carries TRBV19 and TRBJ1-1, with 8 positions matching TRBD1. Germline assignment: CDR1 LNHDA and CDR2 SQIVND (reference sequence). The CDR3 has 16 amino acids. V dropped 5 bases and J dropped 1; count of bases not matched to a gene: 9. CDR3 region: CASSVVTGGGNTEAFF. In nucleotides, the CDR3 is TGTGCCAGTAGTGTGGTTACAGGGGGTGGGAACACTGAAGCTTTCTTT.

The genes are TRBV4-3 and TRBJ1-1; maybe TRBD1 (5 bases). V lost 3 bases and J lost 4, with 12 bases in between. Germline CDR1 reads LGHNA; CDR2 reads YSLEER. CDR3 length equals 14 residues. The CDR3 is CASSQGPGGTEAFF. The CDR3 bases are TGCGCCAGCAGCCAGGGACCGGGGGGCACTGAAGCTTTCTTT.

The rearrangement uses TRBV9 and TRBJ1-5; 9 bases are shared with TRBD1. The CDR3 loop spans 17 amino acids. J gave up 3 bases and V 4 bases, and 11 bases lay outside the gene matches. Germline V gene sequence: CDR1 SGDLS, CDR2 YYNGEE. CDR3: CASSRAGQGINNQPQHF. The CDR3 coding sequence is TGTGCCAGCAGCCGCGCGGGACAGGGTATCAACAATCAGCCCCAGCATTTT.

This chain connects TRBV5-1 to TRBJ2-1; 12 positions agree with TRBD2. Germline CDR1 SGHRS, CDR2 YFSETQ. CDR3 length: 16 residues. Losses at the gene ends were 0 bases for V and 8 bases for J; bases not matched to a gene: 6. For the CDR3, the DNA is TGCGCCAGCAGCTTGGCCCCGACTAGCGGGAGCGATGAGCAGTTCTTC. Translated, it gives CASSLAPTSGSDEQFF.